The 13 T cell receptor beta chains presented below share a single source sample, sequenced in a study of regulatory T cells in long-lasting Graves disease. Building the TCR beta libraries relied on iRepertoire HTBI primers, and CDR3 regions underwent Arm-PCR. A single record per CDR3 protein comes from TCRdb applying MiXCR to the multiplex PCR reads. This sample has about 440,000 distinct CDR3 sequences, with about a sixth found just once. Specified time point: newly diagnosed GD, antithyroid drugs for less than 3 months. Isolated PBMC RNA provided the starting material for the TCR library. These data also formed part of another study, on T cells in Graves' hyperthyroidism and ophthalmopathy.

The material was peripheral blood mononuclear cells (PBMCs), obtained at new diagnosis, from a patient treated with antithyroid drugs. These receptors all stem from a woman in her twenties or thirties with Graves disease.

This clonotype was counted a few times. CDR3 amino acids: CASSYERLAGGNEQFF. In DNA, the CDR3 is TGTGCCAGCAGTTACGAAAGGCTAGCGGGAGGAAATGAGCAGTTCTTC. The chain recombines TRBV6-2 or TRBV6-3 with TRBJ2-1; 11 positions agree with TRBD2. CDR1 and CDR2 from the germline V gene are MNHEY and SVGEGT. This CDR3 spans 16 amino acids. With 2 bases clipped from V and 7 bases from J, the junction kept 7 bases outside the gene matches.

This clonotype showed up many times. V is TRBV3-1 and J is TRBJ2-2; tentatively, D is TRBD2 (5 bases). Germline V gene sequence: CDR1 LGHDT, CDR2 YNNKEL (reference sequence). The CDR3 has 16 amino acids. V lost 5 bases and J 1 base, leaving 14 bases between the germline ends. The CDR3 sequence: CASSFIAIGNTGELFF. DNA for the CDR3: TGTGCCAGCAGCTTTATAGCGATAGGGAACACCGGGGAGCTGTTTTTT.

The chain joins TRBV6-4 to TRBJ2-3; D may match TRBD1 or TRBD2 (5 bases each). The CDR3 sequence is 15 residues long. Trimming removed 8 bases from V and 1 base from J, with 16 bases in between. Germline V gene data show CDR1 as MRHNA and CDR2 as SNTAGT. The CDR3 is CASDASGPRTDTQYF. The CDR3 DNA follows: TGTGCCAGCGACGCGTCGGGACCTCGCACAGATACGCAGTATTTT.

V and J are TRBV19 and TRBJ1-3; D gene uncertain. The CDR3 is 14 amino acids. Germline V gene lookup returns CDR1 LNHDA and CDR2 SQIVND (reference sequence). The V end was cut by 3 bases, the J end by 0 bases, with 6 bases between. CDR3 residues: CASSMVYSGNTIYF. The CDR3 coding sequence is TGTGCCAGTAGTATGGTCTACTCTGGAAACACCATATATTTT. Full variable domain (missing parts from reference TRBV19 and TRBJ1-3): DGGITQSPKYLFRKEGQNVTLSCEQNLNHDAMYWYRQDPGQGLRLIYYSQIVNDFQKGDIAEGYSVSREKKESFPLTVTSAQKNPTAFYLCASSMVYSGNTIYFGEGSWLTVV.

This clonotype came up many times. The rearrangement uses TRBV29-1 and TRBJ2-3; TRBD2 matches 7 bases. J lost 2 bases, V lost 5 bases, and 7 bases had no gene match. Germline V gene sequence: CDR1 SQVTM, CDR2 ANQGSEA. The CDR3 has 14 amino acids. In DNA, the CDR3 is TGCAGCGTTAAAAAGGGAGGGACCACAGATACGCAGTATTTT. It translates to CSVKKGGTTDTQYF.

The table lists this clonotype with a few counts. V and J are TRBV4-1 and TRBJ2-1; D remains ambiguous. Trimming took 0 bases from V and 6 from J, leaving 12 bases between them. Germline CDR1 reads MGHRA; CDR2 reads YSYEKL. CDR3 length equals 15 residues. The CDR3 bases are TGCGCCAGCAGCCAAGAACTCTCGGGCGGCAATGAGCAGTTCTTC. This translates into CASSQELSGGNEQFF.

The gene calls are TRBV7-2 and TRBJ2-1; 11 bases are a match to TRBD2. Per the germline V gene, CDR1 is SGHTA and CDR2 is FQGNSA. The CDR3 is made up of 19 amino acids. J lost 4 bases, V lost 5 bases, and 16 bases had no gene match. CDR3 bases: TGTGCCAGCAGCCCTTTTTGGGTGCTACTAGCGGGAGAATACAATGAGCAGTTCTTC. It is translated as CASSPFWVLLAGEYNEQFF.

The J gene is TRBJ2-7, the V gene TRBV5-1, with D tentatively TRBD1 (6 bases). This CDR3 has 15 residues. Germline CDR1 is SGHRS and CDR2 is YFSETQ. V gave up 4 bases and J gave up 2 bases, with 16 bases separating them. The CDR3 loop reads CASSGTNRAPYEQYF. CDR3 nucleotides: TGCGCCAGCAGCGGAACAAACAGGGCTCCCTACGAGCAGTACTTC.

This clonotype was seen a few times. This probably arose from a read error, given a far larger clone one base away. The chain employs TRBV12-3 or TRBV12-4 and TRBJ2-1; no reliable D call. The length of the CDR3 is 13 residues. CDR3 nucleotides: TGTGCCAGCGGTTTACTCTCCTACAATGAGCAGTTCTTC. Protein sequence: CASGLLSYNEQFF.

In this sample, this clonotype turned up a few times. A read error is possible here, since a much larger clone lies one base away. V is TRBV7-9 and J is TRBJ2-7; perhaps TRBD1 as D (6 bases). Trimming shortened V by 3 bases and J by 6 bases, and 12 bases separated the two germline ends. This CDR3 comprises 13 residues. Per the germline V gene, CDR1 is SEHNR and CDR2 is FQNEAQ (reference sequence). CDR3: CASSFQGMGEQYF. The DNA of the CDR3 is TGTGCCAGCAGCTTTCAGGGGATGGGCGAGCAGTACTTC. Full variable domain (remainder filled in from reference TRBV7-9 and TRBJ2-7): DTGVSQNPRHKITKRGQNVTFRCDPISEHNRLYWYRQTLGQGPEFLTYFQNEAQLEKSRLLSDRFSAERPKGSFSTLEIQRTEQGDSAMYLCASSFQGMGEQYFGPGTRLTVT.

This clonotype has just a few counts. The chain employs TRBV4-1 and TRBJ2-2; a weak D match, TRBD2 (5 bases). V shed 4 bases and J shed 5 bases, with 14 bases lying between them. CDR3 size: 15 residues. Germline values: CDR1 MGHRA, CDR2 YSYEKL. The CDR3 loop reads CASSRSRTGTGELFF. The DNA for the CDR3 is TGCGCCAGCAGCCGGTCTAGAACGGGGACCGGGGAGCTGTTTTTT.

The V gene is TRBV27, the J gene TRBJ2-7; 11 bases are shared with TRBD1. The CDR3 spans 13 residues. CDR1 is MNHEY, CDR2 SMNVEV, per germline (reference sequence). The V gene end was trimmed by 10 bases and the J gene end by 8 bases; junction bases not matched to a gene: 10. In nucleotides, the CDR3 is TGTGCCACCTCCGGGACAGGGGGTTCCAAGCAGTACTTC. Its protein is CATSGTGGSKQYF.

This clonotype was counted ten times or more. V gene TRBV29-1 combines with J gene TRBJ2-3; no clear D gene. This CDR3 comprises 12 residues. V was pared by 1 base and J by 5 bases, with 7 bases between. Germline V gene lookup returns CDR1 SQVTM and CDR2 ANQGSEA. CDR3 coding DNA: TGCAGCGTTGAAGTGGCGAAAGATACGCAGTATTTT. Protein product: CSVEVAKDTQYF.